Each of the 3 T cell receptor beta chains below was sequenced from the same sample in a study of cytomegalovirus exposure and HLA in healthy donors. The PCR used 60 Vbeta and 13 Jbeta primers. Data came from immunoSEQ multiplex PCR; TCRdb stores just in-frame clones and leaves some out. The data contain some 120,000 clones, around three quarters of them seen just once; the ten biggest clones take up around 13%. The sequencing input was PBMCs. The receptors come from a woman between 35 and 50 years old in good health and CMV-seropositive.

This clone was seen only once. The chain combines TRBV6-4 with TRBJ2-7; 10 positions agree with TRBD1. The CDR3 is 16 amino acids. Germline CDR1 and CDR2: MRHNA and SNTAGT. The trim removed 6 bases at V and 5 bases at J, leaving 13 bases unmatched. DNA of the CDR3: TGTGCCAGCAGGACCCGACAGGGGGCGCGAGTCCACGAGCAGTACTTC. This encodes CASRTRQGARVHEQYF.

The rearrangement uses TRBV7-6 and TRBJ2-7; possible D gene TRBD1, 8 bases. Per germline, CDR1 SGHVS and CDR2 FNYEAQ. The V and J ends lost 3 bases and 5 bases respectively, with 17 bases between them. This CDR3 has 15 residues. CDR3 bases: TGTGCCAGCAGCTTTGTCGGACAGGGAGGGAACGAGCAGTACTTC. Translating gives CASSFVGQGGNEQYF.

The table lists this clone with a few counts. The chain couples TRBV7-3 to TRBJ2-1; 9 bases are a match to TRBD2. The germline CDR1 and CDR2 sequences are SGHTA and FQGTGA. The CDR3 has 16 residues. V lost 1 base to trimming and J lost 6 bases; unmatched junction nucleotides: 7. This chain's CDR3 is CASSLMGSGSSNEQFF. CDR3 nucleotides: TGTGCCAGCAGCTTAATGGGTAGCGGGAGCTCCAATGAGCAGTTCTTC.